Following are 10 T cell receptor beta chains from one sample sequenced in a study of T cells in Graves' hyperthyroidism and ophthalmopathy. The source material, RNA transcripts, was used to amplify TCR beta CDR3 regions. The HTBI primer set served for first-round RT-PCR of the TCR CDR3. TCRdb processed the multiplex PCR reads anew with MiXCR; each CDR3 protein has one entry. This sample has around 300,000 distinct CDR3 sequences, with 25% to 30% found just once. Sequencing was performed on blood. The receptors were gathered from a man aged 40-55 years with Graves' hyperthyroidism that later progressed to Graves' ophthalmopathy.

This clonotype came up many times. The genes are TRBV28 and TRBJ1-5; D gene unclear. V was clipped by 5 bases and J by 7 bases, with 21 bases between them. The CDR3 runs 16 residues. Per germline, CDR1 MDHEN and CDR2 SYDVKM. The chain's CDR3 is CASSLNAMVSWQPQHF. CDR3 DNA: TGTGCCAGCAGTCTAAATGCTATGGTTTCGTGGCAGCCCCAGCATTTT.

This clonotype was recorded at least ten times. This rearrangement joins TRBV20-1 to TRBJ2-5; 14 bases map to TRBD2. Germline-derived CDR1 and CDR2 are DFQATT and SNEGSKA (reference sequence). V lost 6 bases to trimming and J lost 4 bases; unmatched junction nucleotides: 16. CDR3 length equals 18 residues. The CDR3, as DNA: TGCAGTGCCGTATTAGGGACTAGCGGGAGAGTAGCGGCAGAGACCCAGTACTTC. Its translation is CSAVLGTSGRVAAETQYF.

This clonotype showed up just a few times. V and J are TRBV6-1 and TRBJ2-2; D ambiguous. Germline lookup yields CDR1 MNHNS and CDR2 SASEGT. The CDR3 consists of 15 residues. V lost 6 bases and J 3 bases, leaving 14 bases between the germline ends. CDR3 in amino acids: CASRVRFGDTGELFF. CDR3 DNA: TGTGCCAGCAGAGTCAGGTTTGGGGACACCGGGGAGCTGTTTTTT.

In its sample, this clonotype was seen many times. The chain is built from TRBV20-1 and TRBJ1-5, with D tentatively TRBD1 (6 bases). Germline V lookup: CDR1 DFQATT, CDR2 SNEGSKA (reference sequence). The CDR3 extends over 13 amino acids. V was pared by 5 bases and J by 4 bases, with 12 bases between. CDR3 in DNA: TGCAGTGCTGAAGGGACAAAGAATCAGCCCCAGCATTTT. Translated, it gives CSAEGTKNQPQHF.

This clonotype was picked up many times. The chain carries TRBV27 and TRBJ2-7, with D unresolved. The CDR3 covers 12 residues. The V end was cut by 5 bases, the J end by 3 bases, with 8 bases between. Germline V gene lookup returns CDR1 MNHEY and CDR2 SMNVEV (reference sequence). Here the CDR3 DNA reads TGTGCCAGCAGTCCTTCCAACTACGAGCAGTACTTC. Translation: CASSPSNYEQYF.

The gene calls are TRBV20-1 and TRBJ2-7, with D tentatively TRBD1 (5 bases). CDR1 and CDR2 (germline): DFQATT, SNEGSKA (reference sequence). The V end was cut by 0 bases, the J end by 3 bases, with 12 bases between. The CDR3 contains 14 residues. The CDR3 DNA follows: TGCAGTGCTAGAGATCTGCGGACAAACTACGAGCAGTACTTC. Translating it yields CSARDLRTNYEQYF.

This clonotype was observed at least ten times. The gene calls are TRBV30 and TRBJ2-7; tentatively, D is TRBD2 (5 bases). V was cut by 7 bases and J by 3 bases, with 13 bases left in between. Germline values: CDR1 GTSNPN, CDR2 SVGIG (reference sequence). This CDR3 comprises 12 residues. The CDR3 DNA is TGTGCCTACGCGGGCACCCTCTACGAGCAGTACTTC. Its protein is CAYAGTLYEQYF.

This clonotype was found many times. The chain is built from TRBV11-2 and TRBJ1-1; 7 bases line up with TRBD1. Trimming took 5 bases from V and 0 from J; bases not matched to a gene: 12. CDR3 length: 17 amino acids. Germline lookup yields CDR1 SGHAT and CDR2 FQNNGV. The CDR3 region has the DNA TGTGCCAGCAGCCCCCGACAGGGACGGGAAATGAACACTGAAGCTTTCTTT. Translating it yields CASSPRQGREMNTEAFF. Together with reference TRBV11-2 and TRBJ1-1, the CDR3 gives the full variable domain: EAGVAQSPRYKIIEKRQSVAFWCNPISGHATLYWYQQILGQGPKLLIQFQNNGVVDDSQLPKDRFSAERLKGVDSTLKIQPAKLEDSAVYLCASSPRQGREMNTEAFFGQGTRLTVV.

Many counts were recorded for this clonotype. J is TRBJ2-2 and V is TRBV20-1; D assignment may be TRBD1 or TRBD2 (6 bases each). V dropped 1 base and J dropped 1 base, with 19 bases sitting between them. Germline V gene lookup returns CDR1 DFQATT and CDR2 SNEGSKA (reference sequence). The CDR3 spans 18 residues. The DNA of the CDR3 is TGCAGTGCTAGAGCTGGGGAGTGGGGGGCCCTGAACACCGGGGAGCTGTTTTTT. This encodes CSARAGEWGALNTGELFF.

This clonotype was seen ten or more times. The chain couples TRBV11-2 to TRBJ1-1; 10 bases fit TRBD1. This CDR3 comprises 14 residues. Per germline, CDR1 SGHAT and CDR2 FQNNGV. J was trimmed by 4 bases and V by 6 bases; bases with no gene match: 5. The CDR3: CASRRTGGITEAFF. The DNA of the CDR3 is TGTGCCAGCAGGCGGACAGGGGGTATCACTGAAGCTTTCTTT.